This T cell receptor (beta chain) came from a study of T cells in Graves' hyperthyroidism and ophthalmopathy. This clonotype has a count of ten or more. The V end was cut by 6 bases, the J end by 5 bases, with 11 bases between. Germline CDR1 is LGHNA and CDR2 is YNFKEQ. CDR3 length equals 13 residues. Amplified TCR beta CDR3 regions derived from RNA transcripts. In the first-round RT-PCR of the TCR CDR3, the HTBI primer set was used. TCRdb re-called the multiplex PCR reads through MiXCR, storing one row per CDR3 protein. The sample includes approximately 630,000 distinct CDR3 sequences, 15% to 20% of them seen just once.

The sequenced sample was blood. V usage is TRBV4-2 and J usage is TRBJ1-3, with D possibly TRBD1 on 5 matching bases. The receptor comes from a woman in her twenties or thirties with Graves' hyperthyroidism. The CDR3 protein is CASSGDVRNTIYF. CDR3 DNA sequence: TGTGCCAGCAGTGGGGACGTACGAAACACCATATATTTT.